The rows below give T cell receptor beta chains drawn from one sample of a study of blood T cell repertoires in COVID-19. The method was immunoSEQ multiplex PCR; TCRdb's version includes in-frame clones alone and lacks a portion of them. The sample includes about 20,000 clones, roughly 90% of them seen just once. The sequenced sample was peripheral blood. All receptors come from a human donor in a cohort sampled during active COVID-19. Both conserved end residues are part of each CDR3. The order of the fields is CDR3 protein, CDR3 DNA, V gene, clone size, J gene, D gene. The D gene is left open where the match is weak. Clone size, where shown, is once, few, many, or a class for clones that have expanded.

CDR3: CASSLRGGTEAFF
DNA: TGTGCCAGCAGCCTCAGGGGCGGGACTGAAGCTTTCTTT
V: TRBV6-5
size: .
J: TRBJ1-1
D: .

CDR3: CAISDPRLAGAGNEQFF
DNA: TGTGCCATCAGTGATCCCAGACTAGCGGGAGCTGGAAATGAGCAGTTCTTC
V: TRBV10-3
size: .
J: TRBJ2-1
D: TRBD2

CDR3: CASSPPGQAHSYTF
DNA: TGTGCCAGCTCACCGCCGGGACAGGCTCATAGCTACACCTTC
V: TRBV18
size: .
J: TRBJ1-2
D: TRBD1

CDR3: CASSGRTGAETQYF
DNA: TGTGCCAGCAGCGGGCGGACAGGGGCAGAGACCCAGTACTTC
V: TRBV5-4
size: .
J: TRBJ2-5
D: TRBD1

CDR3: CASSPGKGRGQFF
DNA: TGTGCCAGCAGCCCCGGCAAAGGGAGGGGGCAGTTCTTC
V: TRBV7-3
size: .
J: TRBJ2-1
D: TRBD2

CDR3: CVTTKNTEAFF
DNA: TGTGTCACGACAAAGAACACTGAAGCTTTCTTT
V: TRBV2
size: .
J: TRBJ1-1
D: .

CDR3: CASSSQVVVSPLHF
DNA: TGTGCCAGCAGCTCACAGGTCGTCGTGTCACCCCTCCACTTT
V: TRBV11-2
size: medium-sized
J: TRBJ1-6
D: .

CDR3: CASRGSGSYNEQFF
DNA: TGTGCCAGCAGGGGCAGTGGGTCCTACAATGAGCAGTTCTTC
V: TRBV25-1
size: .
J: TRBJ2-1
D: .

CDR3: CASFQGTEAFF
DNA: TGTGCCAGTTTCCAGGGCACTGAAGCTTTCTTT
V: TRBV2
size: .
J: TRBJ1-1
D: .

CDR3: CASSPPSTGGSYGYTF
DNA: TGTGCCAGCTCACCGCCCTCGACAGGGGGATCCTATGGCTACACCTTC
V: TRBV18
size: .
J: TRBJ1-2
D: TRBD1

CDR3: CASSPPVRDEQYF
DNA: TGTGCCAGCAGTCCCCCCGTTCGTGACGAGCAGTACTTC
V: TRBV28
size: .
J: TRBJ2-7
D: .

CDR3: CASSRTANEQFF
DNA: TGTGCCAGCAGCAGGACTGCTAATGAGCAGTTCTTC
V: TRBV5-6
size: .
J: TRBJ2-1
D: .

CDR3: CASRTALNSPLHF
DNA: TGTGCCAGCAGGACAGCCCTTAATTCACCCCTCCACTTT
V: TRBV6-5
size: .
J: TRBJ1-6
D: .

CDR3: CASSDRGGFYEQYF
DNA: TGTGCCAGCAGTGACCGGGGGGGGTTTTACGAGCAGTACTTC
V: TRBV21-1
size: once
J: TRBJ2-7
D: .

CDR3: CASSQDQQGAYEQFF
DNA: TGCGCCAGCAGCCAAGATCAGCAGGGGGCGTATGAGCAGTTCTTC
V: TRBV4-1
size: .
J: TRBJ2-1
D: TRBD1

CDR3: CASSLGRARQYF
DNA: TGTGCCAGCAGTTTGGGCAGGGCGAGGCAGTACTTC
V: TRBV28
size: few
J: TRBJ2-7
D: .

CDR3: CASTIALNRDTDTQYF
DNA: TGTGCCAGTACCATAGCCCTTAACCGGGACACAGATACGCAGTATTTT
V: TRBV19
size: .
J: TRBJ2-3
D: .

CDR3: CASSRTPEDEQFF
DNA: TGTGCCAGCAGCCGGACTCCCGAGGATGAGCAGTTCTTC
V: TRBV7-7
size: .
J: TRBJ2-1
D: .

CDR3: CSAPTSGRGEQFF
DNA: TGCAGCGCCCCAACTAGCGGGAGAGGTGAGCAGTTCTTC
V: TRBV29-1
size: .
J: TRBJ2-1
D: TRBD2

CDR3: CASSGGLAGYEQYF
DNA: TGTGCCAGCAGCGGGGGACTAGCGGGCTACGAGCAGTACTTC
V: TRBV11-2
size: .
J: TRBJ2-7
D: TRBD2

CDR3: CASSLGDRTYTEAFF
DNA: TGTGCCAGCAGCTTAGGGGACAGGACCTACACTGAAGCTTTCTTT
V: TRBV11-2
size: .
J: TRBJ1-1
D: TRBD1

CDR3: CASSLDPRGRGTEAFF
DNA: TGTGCCAGCAGCTTAGATCCGAGGGGGCGAGGGACTGAAGCTTTCTTT
V: TRBV11-3
size: .
J: TRBJ1-1
D: TRBD1

CDR3: CASSLGGDSSYEQYF
DNA: TGTGCCAGCAGCTTAGGGGGGGATTCCTCCTACGAGCAGTACTTC
V: TRBV11-3
size: .
J: TRBJ2-7
D: .

CDR3: CASSQQAREPQHF
DNA: TGTGCCAGCAGCCAACAGGCTCGTGAGCCCCAGCATTTT
V: TRBV12-3/TRBV12-4
size: few
J: TRBJ1-5
D: .

CDR3: CASSPGVGYEETQYF
DNA: TGTGCCAGCAGCCCCGGGGTGGGGTACGAAGAGACCCAGTACTTC
V: TRBV7-4
size: .
J: TRBJ2-5
D: .

CDR3: CASSLVSGRTSYEQYF
DNA: TGTGCCAGCAGCTTAGTTAGCGGGAGGACCTCCTACGAGCAGTACTTC
V: TRBV7-9
size: .
J: TRBJ2-7
D: TRBD2

CDR3: CASSSGQALNTEAFF
DNA: TGCGCCAGCAGCTCCGGACAGGCGCTGAACACTGAAGCTTTCTTT
V: TRBV5-1
size: .
J: TRBJ1-1
D: TRBD1

CDR3: CASSLSLADKLDFTDTQYF
DNA: TGTGCCAGCAGTTTGTCACTAGCGGACAAACTTGACTTCACAGATACGCAGTATTTT
V: TRBV28
size: .
J: TRBJ2-3
D: TRBD2

CDR3: CASSSRTGDLYGYTF
DNA: TGTGCCAGCAGCTCCAGGACAGGGGATTTATATGGCTACACCTTC
V: TRBV5-8
size: .
J: TRBJ1-2
D: TRBD1

CDR3: CASSLAESSYNEQFF
DNA: TGTGCCAGCAGCTTAGCGGAGAGCTCCTACAATGAGCAGTTCTTC
V: TRBV7-9
size: few
J: TRBJ2-1
D: .

CDR3: CASSRDRGRVGGYEQYF
DNA: TGTGCCAGCAGCCGGGACAGGGGAAGGGTCGGGGGCTACGAGCAGTACTTC
V: TRBV3-1/TRBV3-2
size: .
J: TRBJ2-7
D: TRBD1